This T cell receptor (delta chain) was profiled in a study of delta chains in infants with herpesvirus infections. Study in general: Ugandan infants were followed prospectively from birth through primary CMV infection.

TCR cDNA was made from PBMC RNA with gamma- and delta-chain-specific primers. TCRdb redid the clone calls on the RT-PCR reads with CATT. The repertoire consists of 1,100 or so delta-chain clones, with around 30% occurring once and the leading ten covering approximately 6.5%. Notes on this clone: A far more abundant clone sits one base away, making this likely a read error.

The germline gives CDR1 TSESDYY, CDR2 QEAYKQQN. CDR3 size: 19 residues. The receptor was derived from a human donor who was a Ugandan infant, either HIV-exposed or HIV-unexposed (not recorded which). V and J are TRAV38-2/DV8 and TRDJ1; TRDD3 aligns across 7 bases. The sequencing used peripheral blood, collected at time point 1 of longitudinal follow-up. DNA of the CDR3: TGTGCTTATAGGAGCCCTACTGCGTCGGCTGGGGGTCCCACCCATAAACTCATCTTT. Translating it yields CAYRSPTASAGGPTHKLIF.